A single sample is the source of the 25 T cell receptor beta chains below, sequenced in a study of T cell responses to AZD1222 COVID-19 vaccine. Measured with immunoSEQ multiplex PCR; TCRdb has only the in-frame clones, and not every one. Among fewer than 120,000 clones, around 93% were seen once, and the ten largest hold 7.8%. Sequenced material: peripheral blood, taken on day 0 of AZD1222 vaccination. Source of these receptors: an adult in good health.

CDR3 protein: CASSQRYEQYF. The CDR3 DNA follows: TGTGCCAGCAGCCAACGTTACGAGCAGTACTTC. This rearrangement joins TRBV3-1 (or the pseudogene TRBV3-2) to TRBJ2-7; unclear D gene. Per germline, CDR1 LGHDT and CDR2 YNNKEL (reference sequence). Trimming left V 2 bases short and J 4 bases short, with 3 bases between. This CDR3 is 11 amino acids long.

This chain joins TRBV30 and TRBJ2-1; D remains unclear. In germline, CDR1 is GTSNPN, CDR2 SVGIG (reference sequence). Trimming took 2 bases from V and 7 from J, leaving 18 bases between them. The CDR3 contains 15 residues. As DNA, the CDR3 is TGTGCCTGGAGTAGAGCACCGTCCAGCACGAATGAGCAGTTCTTC. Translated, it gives CAWSRAPSSTNEQFF.

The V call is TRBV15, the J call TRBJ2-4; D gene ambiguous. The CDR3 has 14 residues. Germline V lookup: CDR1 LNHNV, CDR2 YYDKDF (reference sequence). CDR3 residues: CATEWDGTKNIQYF. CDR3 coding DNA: TGTGCGACCGAGTGGGATGGGACCAAAAACATTCAGTACTTC.

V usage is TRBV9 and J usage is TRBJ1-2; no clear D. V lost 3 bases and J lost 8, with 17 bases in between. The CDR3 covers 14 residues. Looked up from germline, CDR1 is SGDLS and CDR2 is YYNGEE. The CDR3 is CASSERGGFGGYTF. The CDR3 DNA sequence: TGTGCCAGCAGCGAGAGAGGAGGGTTCGGGGGCTACACCTTC.

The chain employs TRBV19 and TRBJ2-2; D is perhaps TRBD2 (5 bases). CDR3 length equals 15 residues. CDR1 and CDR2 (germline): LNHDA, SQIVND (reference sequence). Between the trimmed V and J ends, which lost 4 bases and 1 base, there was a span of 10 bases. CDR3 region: CASSTTGMNTGELFF. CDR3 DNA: TGTGCCAGTAGTACTACCGGGATGAACACCGGGGAGCTGTTTTTT.

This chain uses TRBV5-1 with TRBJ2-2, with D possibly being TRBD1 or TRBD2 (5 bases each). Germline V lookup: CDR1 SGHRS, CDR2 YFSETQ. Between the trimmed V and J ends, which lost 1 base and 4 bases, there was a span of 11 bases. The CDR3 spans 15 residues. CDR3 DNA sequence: TGCGCCAGCAGCTTGAAAGGGGACCCCACCGGGGAGCTGTTTTTT. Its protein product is CASSLKGDPTGELFF.

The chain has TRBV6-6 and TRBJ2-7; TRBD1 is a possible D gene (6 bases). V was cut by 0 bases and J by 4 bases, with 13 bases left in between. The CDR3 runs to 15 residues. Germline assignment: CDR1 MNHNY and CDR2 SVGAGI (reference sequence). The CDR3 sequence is CASSYSSGEGYEQYF. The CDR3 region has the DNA TGTGCCAGCAGTTACTCGTCAGGGGAAGGGTACGAGCAGTACTTC.

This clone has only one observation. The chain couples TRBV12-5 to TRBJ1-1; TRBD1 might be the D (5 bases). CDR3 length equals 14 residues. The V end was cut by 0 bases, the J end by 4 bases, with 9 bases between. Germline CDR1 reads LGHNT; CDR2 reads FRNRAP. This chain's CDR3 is CASGLVHGGTEAFF. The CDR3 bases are TGTGCTAGTGGTTTGGTACATGGGGGCACTGAAGCTTTCTTT.

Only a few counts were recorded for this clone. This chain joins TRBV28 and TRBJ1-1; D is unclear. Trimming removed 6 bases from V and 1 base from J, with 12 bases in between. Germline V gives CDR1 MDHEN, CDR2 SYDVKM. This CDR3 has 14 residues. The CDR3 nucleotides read TGTGCCAGCAGCGGTGGAGGTCGGAACACTGAAGCTTTCTTT. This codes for CASSGGGRNTEAFF.

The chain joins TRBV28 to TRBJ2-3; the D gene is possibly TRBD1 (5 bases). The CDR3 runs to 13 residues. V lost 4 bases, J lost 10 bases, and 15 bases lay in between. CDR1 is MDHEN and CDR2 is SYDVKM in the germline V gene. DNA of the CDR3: TGTGCCAGCAGTTCCGTGACAGTCCCCCCGCAGTATTTT. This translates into CASSSVTVPPQYF.

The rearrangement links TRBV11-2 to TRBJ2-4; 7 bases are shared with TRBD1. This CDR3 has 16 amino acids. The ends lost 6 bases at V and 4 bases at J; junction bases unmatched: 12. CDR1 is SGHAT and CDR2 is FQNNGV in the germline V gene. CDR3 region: CASSFHRTGLKNIQYF. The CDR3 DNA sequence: TGTGCCAGCAGTTTCCATCGGACAGGCTTGAAAAACATTCAGTACTTC.

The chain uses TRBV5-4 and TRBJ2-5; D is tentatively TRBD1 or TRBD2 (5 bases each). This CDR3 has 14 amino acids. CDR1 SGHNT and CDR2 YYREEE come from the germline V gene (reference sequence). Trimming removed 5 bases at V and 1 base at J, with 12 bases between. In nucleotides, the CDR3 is TGTGCCAGCAGAACGGGGCTAGTCCAAGAGACCCAGTACTTC. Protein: CASRTGLVQETQYF. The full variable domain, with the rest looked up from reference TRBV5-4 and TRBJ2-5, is ETGVTQSPTHLIKTRGQQVTLRCSSQSGHNTVSWYQQALGQGPQFIFQYYREEENGRGNFPPRFSGLQFPNYSSELNVNALELDDSALYLCASRTGLVQETQYFGPGTRLLVL.

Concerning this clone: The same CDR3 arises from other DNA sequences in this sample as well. Here the CDR3 DNA reads TGTGCCAGCAGCCCAAGAGATACGCAGTATTTT. Translated, it gives CASSPRDTQYF. The rearrangement uses TRBV7-9 and TRBJ2-3; D is unresolved. The germline V and J ends were trimmed by 5 bases and 5 bases, with 5 bases remaining between them. The germline V gene encodes CDR1 SEHNR and CDR2 FQNEAQ (reference sequence). The CDR3 is 11 amino acids. Full variable domain (remainder filled in from reference TRBV7-9 and TRBJ2-3): DTGVSQNPRHKITKRGQNVTFRCDPISEHNRLYWYRQTLGQGPEFLTYFQNEAQLEKSRLLSDRFSAERPKGSFSTLEIQRTEQGDSAMYLCASSPRDTQYFGPGTRLTVL.

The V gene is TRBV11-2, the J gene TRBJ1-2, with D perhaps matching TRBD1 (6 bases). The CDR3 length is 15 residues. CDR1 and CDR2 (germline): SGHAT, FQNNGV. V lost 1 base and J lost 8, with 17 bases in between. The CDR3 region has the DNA TGTGCCAGCAGCTTAGGCCAAACAGGGTTTCAGGGCTACACCTTC. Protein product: CASSLGQTGFQGYTF.

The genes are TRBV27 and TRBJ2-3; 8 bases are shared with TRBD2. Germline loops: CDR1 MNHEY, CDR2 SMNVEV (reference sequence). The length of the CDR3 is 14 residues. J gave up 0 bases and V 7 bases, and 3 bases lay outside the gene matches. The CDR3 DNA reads TGTGCCAGCAAGGCTAGCGGGAGCACAGATACGCAGTATTTT. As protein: CASKASGSTDTQYF.

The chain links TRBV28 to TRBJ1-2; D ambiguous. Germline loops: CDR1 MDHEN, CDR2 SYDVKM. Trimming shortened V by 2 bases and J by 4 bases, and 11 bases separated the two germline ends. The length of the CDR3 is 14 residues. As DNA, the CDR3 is TGTGCCAGCAGTTTAATTTCCGTAAGCTATGGCTACACCTTC. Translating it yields CASSLISVSYGYTF.

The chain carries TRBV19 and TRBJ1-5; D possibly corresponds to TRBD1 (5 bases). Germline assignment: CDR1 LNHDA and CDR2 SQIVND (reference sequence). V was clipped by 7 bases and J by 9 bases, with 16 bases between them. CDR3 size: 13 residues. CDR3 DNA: TGTGCCAGTAATTTTCAGGGATTCGGGCCCCAGCATTTT. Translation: CASNFQGFGPQHF.

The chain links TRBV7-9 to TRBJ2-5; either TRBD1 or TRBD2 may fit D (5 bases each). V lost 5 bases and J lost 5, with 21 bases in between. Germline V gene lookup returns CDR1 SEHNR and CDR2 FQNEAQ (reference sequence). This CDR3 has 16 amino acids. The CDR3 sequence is CASSLGLQDWGETQYF. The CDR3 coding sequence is TGTGCCAGCAGCCTTGGGTTACAGGATTGGGGGGAGACCCAGTACTTC.

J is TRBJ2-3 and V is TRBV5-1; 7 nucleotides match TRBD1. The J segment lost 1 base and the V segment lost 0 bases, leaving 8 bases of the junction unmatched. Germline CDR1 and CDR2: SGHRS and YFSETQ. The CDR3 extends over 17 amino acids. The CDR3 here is CASSLGPAGGGTDTQYF. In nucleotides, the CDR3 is TGCGCCAGCAGCTTGGGCCCTGCAGGGGGTGGCACAGATACGCAGTATTTT. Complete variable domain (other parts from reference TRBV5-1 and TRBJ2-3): KAGVTQTPRYLIKTRGQQVTLSCSPISGHRSVSWYQQTPGQGLQFLFEYFSETQRNKGNFPGRFSGRQFSNSRSEMNVSTLELGDSALYLCASSLGPAGGGTDTQYFGPGTRLTVL.

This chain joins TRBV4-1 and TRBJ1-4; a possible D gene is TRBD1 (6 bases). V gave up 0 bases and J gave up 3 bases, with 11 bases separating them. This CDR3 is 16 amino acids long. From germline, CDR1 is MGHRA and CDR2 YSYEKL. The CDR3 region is CASSQEVRGANEKLFF. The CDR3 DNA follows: TGCGCCAGCAGCCAAGAGGTCAGGGGCGCTAATGAAAAACTGTTTTTT.

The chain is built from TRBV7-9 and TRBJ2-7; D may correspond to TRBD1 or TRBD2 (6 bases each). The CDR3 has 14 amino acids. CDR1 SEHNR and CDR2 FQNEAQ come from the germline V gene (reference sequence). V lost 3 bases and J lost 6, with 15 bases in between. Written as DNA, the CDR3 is TGTGCCAGCAGCTTGAGGGGGGCAGGCGGCGAGCAGTACTTC. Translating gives CASSLRGAGGEQYF.

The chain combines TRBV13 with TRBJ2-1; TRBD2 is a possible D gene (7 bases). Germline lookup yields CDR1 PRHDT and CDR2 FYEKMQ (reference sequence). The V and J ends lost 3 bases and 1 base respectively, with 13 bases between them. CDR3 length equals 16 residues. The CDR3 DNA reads TGTGCCAGCAGCTTTCTCGGGGGGCTATCCTACAATGAGCAGTTCTTC. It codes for CASSFLGGLSYNEQFF.

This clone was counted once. The CDR3: CATGPRSDGYTF. The CDR3 DNA follows: TGTGCCACCGGACCCAGATCGGATGGCTACACCTTC. This chain joins TRBV6-5 and TRBJ1-2; D gene uncertain. Between the trimmed V and J ends, which lost 10 bases and 6 bases, there was a span of 15 bases. CDR1 and CDR2 from the germline V gene are MNHEY and SVGAGI. The CDR3 runs 12 residues.

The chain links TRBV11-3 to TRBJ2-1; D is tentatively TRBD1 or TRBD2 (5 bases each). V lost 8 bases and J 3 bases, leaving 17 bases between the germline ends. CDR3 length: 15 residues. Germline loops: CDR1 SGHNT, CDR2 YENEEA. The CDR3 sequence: CASVMGPDNYNEQFF. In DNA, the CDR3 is TGTGCCAGCGTGATGGGACCAGATAACTACAATGAGCAGTTCTTC. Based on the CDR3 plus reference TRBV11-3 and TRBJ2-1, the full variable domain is EAGVVQSPRYKIIEKKQPVAFWCNPISGHNTLYWYLQNLGQGPELLIRYENEEAVDDSQLPKDRFSAERLKGVDSTLKIQPAELGDSAVYLCASVMGPDNYNEQFFGPGTRLTVL.

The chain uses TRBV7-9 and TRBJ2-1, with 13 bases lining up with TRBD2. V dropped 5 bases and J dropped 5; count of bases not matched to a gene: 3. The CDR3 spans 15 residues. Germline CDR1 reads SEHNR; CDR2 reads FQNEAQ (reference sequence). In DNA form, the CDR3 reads TGTGCCAGCAGCACTAGCGGGGGGGACAACAATGAGCAGTTCTTC. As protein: CASSTSGGDNNEQFF.